This T cell receptor beta chain derives from a study of T cells in Graves' hyperthyroidism and ophthalmopathy. Study-level results: In the blood, most expanded thyroid clonotypes above 0.001 appeared as well.

Amplification of TCR beta CDR3 regions was performed using RNA transcripts as template. An initial round of RT-PCR targeting the TCR CDR3 relied on the HTBI primer set. One entry per CDR3 protein results from TCRdb running MiXCR on the multiplex PCR reads. The sample consists of about 610,000 distinct CDR3 sequences, more than 15% of them appearing once. Each diagnosis was grounded in clinical symptoms, serum thyroxine and TRAb, thyroid ultrasound, and orbital computed tomography. The authors obtained PBMCs from roughly 9.7 ml of fresh peripheral blood. Note on this clonotype: Its antigen is not identified.

The CDR3 extends over 19 amino acids. Trimming left V 5 bases short and J 1 base short, with 26 bases between. Germline V gene data show CDR1 as SGHVS and CDR2 as FQNEAQ. This chain links TRBV7-8 with TRBJ2-5, with D perhaps matching TRBD1 or TRBD2 (7 bases each). The TCR was taken from a woman in her thirties or forties with Graves' ophthalmopathy. Sequencing was carried out using blood. CDR3 nucleotides: TGTGCCAGCAGCACAAGCGTGGCCTGGGGAGGGGGCTTCCAAGAGACCCAGTACTTC. This translates into CASSTSVAWGGGFQETQYF. The full variable domain, completed using reference TRBV7-8 and TRBJ2-5, is GAGVSQSPRYKVAKRGQDVALRCDPISGHVSLFWYQQALGQGPEFLTYFQNEAQLDKSGLPSDRFFAERPEGSVSTLKIQRTQQEDSAVYLCASSTSVAWGGGFQETQYFGPGTRLLVL.